What follows describes a single T cell receptor (beta chain). The record originates from a study of blood T cell repertoires in COVID-19. Symptom resolution, clearance, or two negative PCRs marked donors in Cohort 3 as recovered. TCRdb keeps only in-frame clones here, not all; method: immunoSEQ multiplex PCR. The table includes about 410,000 clones, 90% detected once. The sample consisted of PBMCs or T cells enriched from blood (not recorded which). This TCR derives from a man aged 18 to 29 who had recovered from COVID-19.

CDR3 sequence (DNA): TGTGCCAGCAGTCAACAGAACTATAATTCACCCCTCCACTTT. Translation: CASSQQNYNSPLHF. The J gene is TRBJ1-6, the V gene TRBV25-1; D is uncertain. Between the trimmed V and J ends, which lost 5 bases and 3 bases, there was a span of 8 bases. Germline CDR1 reads MGHDK; CDR2 reads SYGVNS. The CDR3 is made up of 14 amino acids.